The sequence of this TCR beta chain was determined in a study of T cell responses to AZD1222 COVID-19 vaccine. Points from the study as a whole: Close to half of all spike-specific TCRs reportedly target regions of the variants that are unmutated. Donors, mostly white British, included more females; clonal diversity was possibly underestimated. Repertoire collection took place solely once the T cell response had peaked. At study baseline, merely six AZD1222 recipients were seropositive.

Worth noting for this clone: Its antigen is undetermined. A junction end diverges from the germline sequence, so it may reflect a read error.

Sequenced by immunoSEQ multiplex PCR; TCRdb stores in-frame clones only, minus some. Among 100,000 to 150,000 clones listed, just over 90% were seen once. The germline V gene encodes CDR1 SSHAT and CDR2 FNYEAQ (reference sequence). This CDR3 contains 17 residues. V and J are TRBV7-7 and TRBJ2-2; D tentatively reads TRBD1 or TRBD2 (5 bases each). The material sequenced was peripheral blood, taken on day 0 of AZD1222 vaccination. The source of this sequence is an adult in good health. In DNA form, the CDR3 reads TGTGCTAGCAGCTTGCAGGATGGGCCTGGGGGTACCGGGGAGCTGTTTTTT. Its translation: CASSLQDGPGGTGELFF. Complete variable domain (other parts from reference TRBV7-7 and TRBJ2-2): GAGVSQSPRYKVTKRGQDVTLRCDPISSHATLYWYQQALGQGPEFLTYFNYEAQPDKSGLPSDRFSAERPEGSISTLTIQRTEQRDSAMYRCASSLQDGPGGTGELFFGEGSRLTVL.